This T cell receptor (beta chain) emerged from a study of monozygotic twins with inflammatory bowel disease. Findings and limits, study-wide: Twins with IBD were found to have lower TCRbeta diversity (inverse Simpson) than healthy co-twins. Support was lacking for any single strong IBD-associated signal or clonotype.

The template switching step added UMIs that contained a 6-nucleotide sample barcode. TCRdb reprocessed the 5' RACE reads; each CDR3 protein has one entry and no DNA is given. Its table lists approximately 400,000 distinct CDR3 sequences. Germline lookup yields CDR1 KGHSH and CDR2 LQKENI. This CDR3 has 17 residues. With respect to this clonotype: Its cognate antigen is unknown.

What was sequenced was blood. This clonotype originated in a human donor with ulcerative colitis or Crohn's disease, or a healthy co-twin of an affected twin (not recorded which). The chain links TRBV18 to TRBJ2-4; TCRdb's D gene call, TRBD1, goes unchecked for lack of DNA. The CDR3: CASSPVDREGAKNIQYF.